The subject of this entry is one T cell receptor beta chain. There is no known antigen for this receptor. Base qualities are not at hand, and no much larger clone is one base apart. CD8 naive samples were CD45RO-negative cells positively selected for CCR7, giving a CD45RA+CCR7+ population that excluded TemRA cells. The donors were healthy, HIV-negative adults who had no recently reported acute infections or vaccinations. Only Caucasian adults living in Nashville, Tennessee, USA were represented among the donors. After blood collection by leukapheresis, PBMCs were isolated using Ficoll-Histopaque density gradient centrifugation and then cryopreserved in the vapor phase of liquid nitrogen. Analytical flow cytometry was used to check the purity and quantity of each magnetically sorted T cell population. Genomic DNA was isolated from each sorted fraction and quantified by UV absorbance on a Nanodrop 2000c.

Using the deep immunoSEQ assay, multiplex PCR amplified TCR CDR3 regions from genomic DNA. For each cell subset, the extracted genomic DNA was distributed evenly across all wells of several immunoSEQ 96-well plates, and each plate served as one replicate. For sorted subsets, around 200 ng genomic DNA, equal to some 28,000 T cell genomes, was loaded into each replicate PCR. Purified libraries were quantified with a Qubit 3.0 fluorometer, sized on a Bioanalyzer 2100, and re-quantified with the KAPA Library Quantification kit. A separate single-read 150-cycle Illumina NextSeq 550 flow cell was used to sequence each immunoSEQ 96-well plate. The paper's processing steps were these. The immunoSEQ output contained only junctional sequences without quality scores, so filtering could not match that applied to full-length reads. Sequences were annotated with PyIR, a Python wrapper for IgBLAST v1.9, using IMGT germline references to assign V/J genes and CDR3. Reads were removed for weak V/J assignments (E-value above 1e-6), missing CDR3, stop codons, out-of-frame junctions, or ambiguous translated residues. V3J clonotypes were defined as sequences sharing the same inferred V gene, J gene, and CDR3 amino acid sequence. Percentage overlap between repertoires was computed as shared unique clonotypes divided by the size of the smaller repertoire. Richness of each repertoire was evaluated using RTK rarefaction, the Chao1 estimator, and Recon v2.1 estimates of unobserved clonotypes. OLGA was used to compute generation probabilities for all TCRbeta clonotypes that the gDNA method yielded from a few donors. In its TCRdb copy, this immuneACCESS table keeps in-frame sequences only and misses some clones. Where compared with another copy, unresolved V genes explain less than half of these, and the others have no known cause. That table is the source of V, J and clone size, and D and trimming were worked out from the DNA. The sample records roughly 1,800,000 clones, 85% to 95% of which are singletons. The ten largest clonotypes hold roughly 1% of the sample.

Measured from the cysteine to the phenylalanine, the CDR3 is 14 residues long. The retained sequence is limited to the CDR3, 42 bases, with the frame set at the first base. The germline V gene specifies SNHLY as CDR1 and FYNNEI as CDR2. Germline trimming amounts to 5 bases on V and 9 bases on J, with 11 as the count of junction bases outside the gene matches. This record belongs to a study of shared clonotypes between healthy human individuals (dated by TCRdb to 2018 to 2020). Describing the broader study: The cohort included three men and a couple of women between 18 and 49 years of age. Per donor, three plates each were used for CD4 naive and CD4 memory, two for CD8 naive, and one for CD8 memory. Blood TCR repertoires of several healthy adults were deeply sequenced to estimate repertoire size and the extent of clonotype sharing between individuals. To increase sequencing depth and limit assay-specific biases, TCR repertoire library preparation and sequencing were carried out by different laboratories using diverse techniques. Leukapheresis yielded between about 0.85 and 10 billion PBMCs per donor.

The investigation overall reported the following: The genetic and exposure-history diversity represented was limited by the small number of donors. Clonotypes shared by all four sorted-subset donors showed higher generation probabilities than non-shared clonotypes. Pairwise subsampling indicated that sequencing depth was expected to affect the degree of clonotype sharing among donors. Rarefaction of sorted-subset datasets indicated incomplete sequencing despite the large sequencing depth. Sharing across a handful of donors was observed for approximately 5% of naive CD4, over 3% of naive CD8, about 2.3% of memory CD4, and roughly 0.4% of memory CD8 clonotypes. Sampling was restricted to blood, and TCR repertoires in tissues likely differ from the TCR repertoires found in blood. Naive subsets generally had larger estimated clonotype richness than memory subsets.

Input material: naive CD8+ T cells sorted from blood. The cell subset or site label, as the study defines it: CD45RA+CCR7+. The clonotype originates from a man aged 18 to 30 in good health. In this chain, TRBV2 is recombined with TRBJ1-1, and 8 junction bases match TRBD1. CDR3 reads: CASSIQGGGYKAFF. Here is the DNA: TGTGCCAGCAGTATACAGGGGGGTGGATATAAAGCTTTCTTT.